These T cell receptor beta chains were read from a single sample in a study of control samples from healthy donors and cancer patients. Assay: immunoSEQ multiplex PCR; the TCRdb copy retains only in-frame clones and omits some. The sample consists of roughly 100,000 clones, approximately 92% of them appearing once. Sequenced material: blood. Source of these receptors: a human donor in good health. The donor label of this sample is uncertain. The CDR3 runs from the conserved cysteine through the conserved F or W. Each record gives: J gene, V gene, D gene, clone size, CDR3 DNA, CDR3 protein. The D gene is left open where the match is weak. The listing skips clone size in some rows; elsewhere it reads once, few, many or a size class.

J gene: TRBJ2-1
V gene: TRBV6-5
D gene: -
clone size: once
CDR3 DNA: TGTGCCAGATTGCAGGGTGGTTTTTACAATGAGCAGTTCTTC
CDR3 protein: CARLQGGFYNEQFF

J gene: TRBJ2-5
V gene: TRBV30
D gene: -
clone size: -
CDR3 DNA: TGTGCCTGGAGGGGGGGACTCCAAGAGACCCAGTACTTC
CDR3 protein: CAWRGGLQETQYF

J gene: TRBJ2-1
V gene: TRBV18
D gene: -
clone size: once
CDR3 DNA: TGTGCCAGCTCAGCACTTGATAGGGGTGGAGAAGATGAGCAGTTCTTC
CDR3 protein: CASSALDRGGEDEQFF

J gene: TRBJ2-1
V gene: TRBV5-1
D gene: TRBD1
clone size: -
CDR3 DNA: TGCGCCAGCAGCAACCGGGACAGGCGTTACAATGAGCAGTTCTTC
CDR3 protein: CASSNRDRRYNEQFF

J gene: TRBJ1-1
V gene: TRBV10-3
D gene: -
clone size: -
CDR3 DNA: TGTGCCATCAGCTTAACCAATAACAGGATTCTGAACACTGAAGCTTTCTTT
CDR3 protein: CAISLTNNRILNTEAFF

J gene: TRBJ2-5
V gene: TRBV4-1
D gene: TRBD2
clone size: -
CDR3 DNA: TGCGCCAGCAGCCAAGATCTTAGCGGGGCTGTGAGGGAGACCCAGTACTTC
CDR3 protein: CASSQDLSGAVRETQYF

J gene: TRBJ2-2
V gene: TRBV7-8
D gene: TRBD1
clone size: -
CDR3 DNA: TGTGCCAGCAGCTTAGGAGGGACAGGGGACACCGGGGAGCTGTTTTTT
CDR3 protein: CASSLGGTGDTGELFF

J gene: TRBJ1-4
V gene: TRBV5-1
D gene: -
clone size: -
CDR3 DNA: TGCGCCAGCAGCTTAAATCAACAGACAACTAATGAAAAACTGTTTTTT
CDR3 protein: CASSLNQQTTNEKLFF

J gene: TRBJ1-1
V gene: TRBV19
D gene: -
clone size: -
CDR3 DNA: TGTGCCAGTAGTATGAATCGGGGAATTATGAACACTGAAGCTTTCTTT
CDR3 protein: CASSMNRGIMNTEAFF

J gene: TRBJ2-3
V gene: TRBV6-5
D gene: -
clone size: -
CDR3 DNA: TGTGCCAGCAGTTACCGGGGGTCCAGCACAGATACGCAGTATTTT
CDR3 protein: CASSYRGSSTDTQYF

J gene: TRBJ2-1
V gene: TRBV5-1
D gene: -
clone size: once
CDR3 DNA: TGCGCCAGCAGCTTGAGGGTGGCGGGGGCCGCGGGAGAGCAGTTCTTC
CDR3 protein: CASSLRVAGAAGEQFF

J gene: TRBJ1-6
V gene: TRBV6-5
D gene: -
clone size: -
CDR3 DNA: TGTGCCAGCAGTCTAGCACCCACACCAACTTCACCCCTCCACTTT
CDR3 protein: CASSLAPTPTSPLHF

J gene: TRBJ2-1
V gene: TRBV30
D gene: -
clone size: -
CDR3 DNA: TGTTCCGGGGGCGACTCCTACAATGAGCAGTTCTTC
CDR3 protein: CSGGDSYNEQFF

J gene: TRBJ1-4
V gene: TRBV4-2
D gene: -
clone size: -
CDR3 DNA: TGTGCCAGCAGCCAAGGTACTGCAACTAATGAAAAACTGTTTTTT
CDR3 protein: CASSQGTATNEKLFF

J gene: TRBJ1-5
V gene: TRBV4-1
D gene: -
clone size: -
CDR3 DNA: TGCGCCAGCAGCCATAATACAGTGGGGGAGCCCCAGCATTTT
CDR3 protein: CASSHNTVGEPQHF

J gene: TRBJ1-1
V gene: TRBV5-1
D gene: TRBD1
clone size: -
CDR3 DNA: TGCGCCAGCAGCTTCCAGGGACAGGGGCCGAACACTGAAGCTTTCTTT
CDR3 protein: CASSFQGQGPNTEAFF

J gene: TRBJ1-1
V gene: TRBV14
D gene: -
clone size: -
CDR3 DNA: TGTGCCAGCAGCCTCGGCCGGACTACTGAAGCTTTCTTT
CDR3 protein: CASSLGRTTEAFF

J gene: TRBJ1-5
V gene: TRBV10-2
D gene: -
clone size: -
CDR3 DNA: TGCGCCAGCAGTGTTGTGGATAGCAATCAGCCCCAGCATTTT
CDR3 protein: CASSVVDSNQPQHF

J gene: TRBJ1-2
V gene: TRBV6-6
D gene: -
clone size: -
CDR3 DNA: TGTGCCAGCAGATCAGCTAACTATGGCTACACCTTC
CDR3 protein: CASRSANYGYTF

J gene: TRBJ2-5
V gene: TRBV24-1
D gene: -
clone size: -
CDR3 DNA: TGTGCCACCAGTGATAGGGGATGGAAAGGAGAGACCCAGTACTTC
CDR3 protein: CATSDRGWKGETQYF

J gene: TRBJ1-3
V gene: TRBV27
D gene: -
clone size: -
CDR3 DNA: TGTGCCAGCAGTATCGGGGGGCTTGGAAACACCATATATTTT
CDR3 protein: CASSIGGLGNTIYF

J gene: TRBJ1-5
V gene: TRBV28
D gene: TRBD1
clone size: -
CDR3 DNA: TGTGCCAGCAGCTTGACAGGGGGCGGCAATCAGCCCCAGCATTTT
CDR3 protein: CASSLTGGGNQPQHF

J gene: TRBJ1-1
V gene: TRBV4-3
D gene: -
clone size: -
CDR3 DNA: TGCGCCAGCAGCCAAGAACTAAACACTGAAGCTTTCTTT
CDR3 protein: CASSQELNTEAFF

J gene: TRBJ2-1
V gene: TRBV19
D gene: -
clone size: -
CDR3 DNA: TGTGCCAGTACCTCGTTCAATGAGCAGTTCTTC
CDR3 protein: CASTSFNEQFF

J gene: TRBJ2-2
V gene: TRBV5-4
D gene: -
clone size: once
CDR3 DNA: TGTGCCAGCAGCTTCGAAGGGGTGGGCACCGGGGAGCTGTTTTTT
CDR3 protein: CASSFEGVGTGELFF

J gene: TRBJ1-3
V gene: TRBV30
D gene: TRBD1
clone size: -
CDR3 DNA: TGTGCCTGGAAAGGACAGGGGGCTGGAAACACCATATATTTT
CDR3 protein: CAWKGQGAGNTIYF

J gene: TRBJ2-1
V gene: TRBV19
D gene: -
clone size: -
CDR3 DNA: TGTGCCAGTAGTATATGGCAGGTACGTTTCAATGAGCAGTTCTTC
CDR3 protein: CASSIWQVRFNEQFF

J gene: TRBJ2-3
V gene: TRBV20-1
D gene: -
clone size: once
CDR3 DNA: TGCAGTGCTACCGGGGATACGCAGTATTTT
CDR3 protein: CSATGDTQYF

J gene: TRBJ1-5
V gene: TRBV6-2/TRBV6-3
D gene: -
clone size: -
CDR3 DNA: TGTGCCAGCAGTTCTATGGCTTGGATGCCCAATATCTATCAGCCCCAGCATTTT
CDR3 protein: CASSSMAWMPNIYQPQHF

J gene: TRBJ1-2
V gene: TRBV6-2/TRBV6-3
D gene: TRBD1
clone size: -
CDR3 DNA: TGTGCCAGCACCCCGGGACAGTCGGGCTATGGCTACACCTTC
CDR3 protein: CASTPGQSGYGYTF

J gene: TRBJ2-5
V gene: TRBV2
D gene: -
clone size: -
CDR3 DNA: TGTGCCAGCAGTGAGAGACAGGTTGGGGAGACCCAGTACTTC
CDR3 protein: CASSERQVGETQYF

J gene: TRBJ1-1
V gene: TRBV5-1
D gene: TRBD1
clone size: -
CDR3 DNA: TGCGCCAGCAGCAAGGGACAGGGGATGGGGACTGAAGCTTTCTTT
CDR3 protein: CASSKGQGMGTEAFF

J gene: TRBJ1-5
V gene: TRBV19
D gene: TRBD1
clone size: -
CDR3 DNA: TGTGCCAGTAGTATAGGTACAGGGGAATATAGCAATCAGCCCCAGCATTTT
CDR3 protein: CASSIGTGEYSNQPQHF

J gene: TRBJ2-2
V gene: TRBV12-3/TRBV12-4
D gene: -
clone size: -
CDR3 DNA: TGTGCCAGCAACAGGAACACCGGGGAGCTGTTTTTT
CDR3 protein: CASNRNTGELFF

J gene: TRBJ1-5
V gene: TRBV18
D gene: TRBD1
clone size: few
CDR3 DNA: TGTGCCAGCTCACCAACAGGGGTCGGTAGTCAGCCCCAGCATTTT
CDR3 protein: CASSPTGVGSQPQHF

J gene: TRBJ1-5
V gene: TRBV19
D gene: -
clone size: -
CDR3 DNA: TGTGCCAGTAGTATAGCCCCAACAGGGACTAGCAATCAGCCCCAGCATTTT
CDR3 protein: CASSIAPTGTSNQPQHF

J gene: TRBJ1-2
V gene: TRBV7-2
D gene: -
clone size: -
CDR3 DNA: TGTGCCAGCAGCCCATGGACGGCGGGCTACACCTTC
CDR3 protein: CASSPWTAGYTF

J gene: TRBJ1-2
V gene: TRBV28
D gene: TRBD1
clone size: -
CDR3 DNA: TGTGCCAGCAGGAGACGACAGGGCGGGTTTAGTCGAGTCTATGGCTACACCTTC
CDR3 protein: CASRRRQGGFSRVYGYTF

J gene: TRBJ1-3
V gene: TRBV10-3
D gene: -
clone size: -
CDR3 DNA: TGTGCCATCAGTGAGGGGGCCATGGACTCTGGAAACACCATATATTTT
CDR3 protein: CAISEGAMDSGNTIYF

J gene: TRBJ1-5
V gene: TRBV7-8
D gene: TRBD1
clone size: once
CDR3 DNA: TGTGCCAGCAGCGGGACAGGGGGCTACAATCAGCCCCAGCATTTT
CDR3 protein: CASSGTGGYNQPQHF

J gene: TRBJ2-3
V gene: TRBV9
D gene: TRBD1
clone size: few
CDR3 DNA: TGTGCCAGCAGCGTCAGACAGGGCTACTTAGATACGCAGTATTTT
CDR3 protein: CASSVRQGYLDTQYF

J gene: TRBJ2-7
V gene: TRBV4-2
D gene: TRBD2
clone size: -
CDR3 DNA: TGTGCCAGCAGCCAAGATTTAGCTAGCGGGCTCTACGAGCAGTACTTC
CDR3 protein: CASSQDLASGLYEQYF

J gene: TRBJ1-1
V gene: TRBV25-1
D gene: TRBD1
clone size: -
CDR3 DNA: TGTGCCAGCAGTTCCCGGGCAGGGGGACTTACTGAAGCTTTCTTT
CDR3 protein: CASSSRAGGLTEAFF

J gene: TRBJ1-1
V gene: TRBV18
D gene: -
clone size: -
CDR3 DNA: TGTGCCAGCTCAGCGACAGCAGACACTGAAGCTTTCTTT
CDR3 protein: CASSATADTEAFF

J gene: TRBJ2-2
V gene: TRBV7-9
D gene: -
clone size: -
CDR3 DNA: TGTGCCAGCAGCCTCAGGGACTTTTCGAACACCGGGGAGCTGTTTTTT
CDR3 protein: CASSLRDFSNTGELFF

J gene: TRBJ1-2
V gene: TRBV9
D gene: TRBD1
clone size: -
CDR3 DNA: TGTGCCAGCAGCGCGGGACAGGGGGAGGATAACTATGGCTACACCTTC
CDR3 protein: CASSAGQGEDNYGYTF

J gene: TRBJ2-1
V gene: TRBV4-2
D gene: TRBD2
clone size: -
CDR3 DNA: TGTGCCAGCAGCCATCTGACTAGCGGGGGAGTTAACAATGAGCAGTTCTTC
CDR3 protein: CASSHLTSGGVNNEQFF

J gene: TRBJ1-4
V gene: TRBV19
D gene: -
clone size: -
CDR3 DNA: TGTGCCAGTAGTACGACAGTTACTAATGAAAAACTGTTTTTT
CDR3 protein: CASSTTVTNEKLFF

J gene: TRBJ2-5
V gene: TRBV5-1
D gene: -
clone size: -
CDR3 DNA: TGCGCCAGCAGCTTGGCCTCCACCGGCCAAGAGACCCAGTACTTC
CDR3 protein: CASSLASTGQETQYF

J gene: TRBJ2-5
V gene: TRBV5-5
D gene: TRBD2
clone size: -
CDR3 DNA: TGTGCCAGCAGAGGACTAGCGGGGACTCAGTACCAAGAGACCCAGTACTTC
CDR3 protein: CASRGLAGTQYQETQYF